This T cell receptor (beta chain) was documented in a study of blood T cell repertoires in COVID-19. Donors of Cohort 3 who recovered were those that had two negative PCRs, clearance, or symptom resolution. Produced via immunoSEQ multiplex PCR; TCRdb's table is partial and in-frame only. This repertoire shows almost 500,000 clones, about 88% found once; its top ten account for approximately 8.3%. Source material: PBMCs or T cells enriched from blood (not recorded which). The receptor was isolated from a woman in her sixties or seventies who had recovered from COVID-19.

In DNA, the CDR3 is TGTGCCAGCAGTTACCGCAGGGGCGAGAACACTGAAGCTTTCTTT. Protein sequence: CASSYRRGENTEAFF. The chain employs TRBV6-6 and TRBJ1-1; D is possibly TRBD1 (6 bases). The CDR3 has 15 residues. Germline CDR1 and CDR2: MNHNY and SVGAGI (reference sequence). V lost 2 bases, J lost 1 base, and 11 bases lay in between.